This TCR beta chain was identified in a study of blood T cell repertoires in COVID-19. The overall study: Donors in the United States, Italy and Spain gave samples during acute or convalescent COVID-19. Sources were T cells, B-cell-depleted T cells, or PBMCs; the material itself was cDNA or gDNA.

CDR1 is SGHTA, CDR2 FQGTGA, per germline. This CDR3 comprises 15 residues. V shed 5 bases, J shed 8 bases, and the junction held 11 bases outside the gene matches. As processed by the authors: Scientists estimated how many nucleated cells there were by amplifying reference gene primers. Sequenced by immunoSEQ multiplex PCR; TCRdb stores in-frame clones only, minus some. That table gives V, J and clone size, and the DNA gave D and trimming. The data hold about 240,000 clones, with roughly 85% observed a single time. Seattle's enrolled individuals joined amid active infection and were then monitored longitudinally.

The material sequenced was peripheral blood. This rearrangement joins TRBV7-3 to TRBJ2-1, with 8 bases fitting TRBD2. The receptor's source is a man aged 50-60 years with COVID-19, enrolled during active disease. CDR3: CASSPQAGAVDEQFF. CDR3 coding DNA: TGTGCCAGCAGCCCACAAGCGGGGGCTGTGGATGAGCAGTTCTTC.